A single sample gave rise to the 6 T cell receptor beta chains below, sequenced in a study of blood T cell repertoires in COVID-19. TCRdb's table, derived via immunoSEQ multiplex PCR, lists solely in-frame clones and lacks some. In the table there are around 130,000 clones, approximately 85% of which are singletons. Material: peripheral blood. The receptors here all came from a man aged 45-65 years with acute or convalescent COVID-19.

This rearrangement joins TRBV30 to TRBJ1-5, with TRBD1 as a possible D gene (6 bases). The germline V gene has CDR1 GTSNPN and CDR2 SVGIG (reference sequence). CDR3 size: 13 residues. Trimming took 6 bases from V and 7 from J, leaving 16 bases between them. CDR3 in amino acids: CACQGNSDQPQHF. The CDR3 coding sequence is TGTGCCTGTCAGGGGAACTCAGACCAGCCCCAGCATTTT.

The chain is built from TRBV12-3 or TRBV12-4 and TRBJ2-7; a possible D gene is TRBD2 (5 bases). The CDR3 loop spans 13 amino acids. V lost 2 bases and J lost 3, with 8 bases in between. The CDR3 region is CASSLITSYEQYF. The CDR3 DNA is TGTGCCAGCAGTTTAATAACTAGCTACGAGCAGTACTTC.

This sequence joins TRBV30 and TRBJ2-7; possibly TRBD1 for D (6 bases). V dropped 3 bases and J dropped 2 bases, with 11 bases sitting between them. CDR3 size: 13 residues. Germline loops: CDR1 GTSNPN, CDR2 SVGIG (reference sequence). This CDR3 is CAWRTGTPYEQYF. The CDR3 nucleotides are TGTGCCTGGAGGACCGGGACACCCTACGAGCAGTACTTC.

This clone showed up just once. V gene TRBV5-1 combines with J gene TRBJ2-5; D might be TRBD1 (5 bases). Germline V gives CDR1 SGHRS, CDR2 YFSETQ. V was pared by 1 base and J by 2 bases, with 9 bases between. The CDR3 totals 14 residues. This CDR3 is CASSLSRTQETQYF. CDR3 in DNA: TGCGCCAGCAGCTTGAGCAGGACACAAGAGACCCAGTACTTC.

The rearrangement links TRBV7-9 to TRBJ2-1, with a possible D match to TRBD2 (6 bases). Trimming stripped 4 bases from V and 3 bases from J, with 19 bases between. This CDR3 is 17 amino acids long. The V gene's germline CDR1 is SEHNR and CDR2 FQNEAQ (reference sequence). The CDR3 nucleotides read TGTGCCAGCAGCTCGCCCCTAGCGAACCCCCTCTACAATGAGCAGTTCTTC. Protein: CASSSPLANPLYNEQFF.

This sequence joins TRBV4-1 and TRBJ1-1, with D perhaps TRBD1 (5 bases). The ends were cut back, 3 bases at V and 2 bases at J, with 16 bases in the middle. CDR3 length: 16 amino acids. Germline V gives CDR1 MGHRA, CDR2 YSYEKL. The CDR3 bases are TGCGCCAGCAGCCAGCAAATAACAAGGGGAAACACTGAAGCTTTCTTT. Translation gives CASSQQITRGNTEAFF.